This T cell receptor beta chain was sequenced during a study of blood T cell repertoires in COVID-19. About the study: Collection of acute and convalescent COVID-19 samples took place in the United States, Italy and Spain. PBMCs, B-cell-depleted T cells, or T cells provided the cDNA or gDNA that made up the material.

Original analysis: Estimated nucleated cell counts came from reference gene primer amplification. This table comes from immunoSEQ multiplex PCR, and its TCRdb copy is limited to in-frame clones, with some not included. V, J and clone size are taken as reported in that table, and D and trimming were inferred from the DNA itself. The sample has over 300,000 clones; roughly 82% are singletons. CDR3 length equals 13 residues. The germline gives CDR1 SGHAT, CDR2 FQNNGV. V was cut by 5 bases and J by 6 bases, with 11 bases left in between. The V and J genes are TRBV11-2 and TRBJ2-1, with no clear D. Sequences were obtained from peripheral blood. The origin of this receptor is a woman aged 45-59 years with acute or convalescent COVID-19. The CDR3 region is CASSPNYVNEQFF. CDR3 sequence (DNA): TGTGCCAGCAGCCCTAACTACGTCAATGAGCAGTTCTTC.